This paragraph reports one T cell receptor (beta chain). Its antigen has not been determined. Per-base qualities were not stored, and no clone one base away is much larger. The CDR3 has 12 amino acids, counting the end cysteine and phenylalanine. Only the CDR3 part of the read is kept: 36 bases, read in frame from the first base. The germline ends are 6 bases apart after V is trimmed by 1 base and J by 6 bases. The germline V gene (reference sequence) sets CDR1 to LNHDA and CDR2 to SQIVND. Ficoll-Paque density gradient centrifugation was the method used to isolate PBMCs. The sample is drawn from a study of T-cell memory formation after mild COVID-19 (dated by TCRdb to 2020 to 2023). A note on the overall study: Most TCR sequence clusters were specific to one of the two donors. Two young, previously healthy adult volunteers, one female and one male, were included in the cohort. Longitudinal TCRalpha and TCRbeta repertoire sequencing tracked T-cell clones expanding and contracting after mild COVID-19 in a couple of donors.

The data were produced on an Illumina NovaSeq 6000. Using 5'RACE with constant-segment primers, TCRalpha and TCRbeta cDNA libraries were constructed, with sample barcodes and unique molecular identifiers added in the process. Trizol reagent was used to extract RNA from every sample. Library amplification was performed in two PCR steps, and a second sample barcode and Illumina TruSeq adapters were introduced in the second step. Libraries were sequenced on an Illumina NovaSeq with 2 x 150 bp paired-end reads. Per the original workflow: Reads were demultiplexed and collapsed into UMI-guided consensus sequences with migec v1.2.7. Using mixcr v2.1.11, UMI consensuses were aligned to TRA and TRB V and J templates and then assembled into clonotypes. Clonotypes were classified as expanded or contracted when called significant by both edgeR and NoisET, with noise models trained on biological replicates. edgeR calls used a false discovery rate-adjusted p below 0.01 and a log2 fold-change threshold of 1. As an exploratory analysis of dynamics, max-normalized trajectories of the 1000 most abundant clonotypes were examined with PCA combined with hierarchical clustering. Separately sequenced CD4+ and CD8+ repertoires were used to assign a CD4 or CD8 phenotype to each responding clone. The public reads were quality trimmed at Q25 with fastp and then assembled into clones with MiXCR by TCRdb, keeping productive beta chains. Every distinct CDR3 protein forms one entry, paired with its most common genes and DNA. The V and J calls follow TCRdb's processing rather than the paper's. The sample table contains approximately 500,000 distinct CDR3 sequences; only one count was recorded for 25% of them. Of the sample, approximately 12% is held by the ten largest clones.

Results and caveats for the whole study, not just this receptor: Balanced CD4/CD8 phenotypes were observed for clones contracting from day 15 to 85, whereas a bias towards CD4+ was observed for a second wave of clones expanding from day 15 to 37. Contracting CD4+ clones were located mainly in the CM and EM memory subsets, whereas CD8+ clones were found to be enriched in EMRA. SARS-CoV-2 specificity of the second-wave clones peaking on day 37 was not confirmed. The study included only a couple of mild cases, and larger cohorts that include severe cases with pre-infection samples were judged to be necessary. Some responding clones were detected in pre-infection memory, suggesting pre-existing cross-reactive memory T cells joined the SARS-CoV-2 response.

Source material: PBMCs or a T cell subset sorted from them (not recorded which). The chain is encoded by TRBV19 joined to TRBJ1-1; the D gene remains uncertain. The receptor comes from an adult woman who had mild COVID-19 (a few samples of this study predate the infection). The sample titles of this study are shuffled in the database, so cell type and time point are left out; the donor was told from shared clones. The DNA reads TGTGCCAGTAGTATAGCCCCGGCTGAAGCTTTCTTT. It translates to CASSIAPAEAFF.